This T cell receptor beta chain was recorded in a study of T cells in Graves' hyperthyroidism and ophthalmopathy. Whole-study findings and limits: The authors' 13 V-J model separated ophthalmopathy from stable hyperthyroidism.

Trimming left V 3 bases short and J 7 bases short, with 18 bases between. The CDR3 runs to 15 residues. This clonotype was seen a few times. Its target is not known. Amplified TCR beta CDR3 regions came from RNA transcripts. First-round RT-PCR with HTBI primers amplified the TCR CDR3 region. TCRdb re-derived calls from the multiplex PCR reads in MiXCR, one entry per CDR3 protein. The sample lists 600,000 to 850,000 distinct CDR3 sequences, 18% seen once, with 15% to 20% in the top ten. Specimen: blood. The V gene is TRBV12-3 or TRBV12-4, the J gene TRBJ1-1; D not certain. This sequence originates from a woman between 50 and 59 years old with Graves' hyperthyroidism that later progressed to Graves' ophthalmopathy. CDR3 amino acids: CASSFSGLRALEAFF. The CDR3 region has the DNA TGTGCCAGCAGTTTTTCTGGCCTGCGGGCACTTGAAGCTTTCTTT.